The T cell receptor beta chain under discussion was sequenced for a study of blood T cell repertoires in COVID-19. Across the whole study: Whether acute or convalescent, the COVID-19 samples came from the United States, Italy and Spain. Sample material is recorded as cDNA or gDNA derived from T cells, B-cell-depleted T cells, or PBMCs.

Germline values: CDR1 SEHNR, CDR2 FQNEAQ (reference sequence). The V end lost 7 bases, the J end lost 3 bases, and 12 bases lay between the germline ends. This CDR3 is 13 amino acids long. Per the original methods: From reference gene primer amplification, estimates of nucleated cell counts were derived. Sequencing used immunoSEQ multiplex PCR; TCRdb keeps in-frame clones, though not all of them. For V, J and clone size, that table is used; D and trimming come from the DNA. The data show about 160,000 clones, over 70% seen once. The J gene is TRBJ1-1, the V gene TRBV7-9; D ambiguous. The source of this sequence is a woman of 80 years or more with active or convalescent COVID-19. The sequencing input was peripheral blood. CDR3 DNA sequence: TGTGCCAGCACCCGGAGGGTGGACACTGAAGCTTTCTTT. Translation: CASTRRVDTEAFF. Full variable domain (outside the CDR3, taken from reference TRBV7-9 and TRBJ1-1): DTGVSQNPRHKITKRGQNVTFRCDPISEHNRLYWYRQTLGQGPEFLTYFQNEAQLEKSRLLSDRFSAERPKGSFSTLEIQRTEQGDSAMYLCASTRRVDTEAFFGQGTRLTVV.